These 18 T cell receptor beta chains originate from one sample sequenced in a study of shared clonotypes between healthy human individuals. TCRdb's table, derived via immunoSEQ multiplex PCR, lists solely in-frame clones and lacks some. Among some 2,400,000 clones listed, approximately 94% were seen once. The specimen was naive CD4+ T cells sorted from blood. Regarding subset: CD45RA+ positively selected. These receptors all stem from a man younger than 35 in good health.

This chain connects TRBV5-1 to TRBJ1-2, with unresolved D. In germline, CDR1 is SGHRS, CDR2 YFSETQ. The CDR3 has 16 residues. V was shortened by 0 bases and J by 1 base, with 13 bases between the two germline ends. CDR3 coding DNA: TGCGCCAGCAGCTTGGATCGGTCCCGAAATAACTATGGCTACACCTTC. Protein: CASSLDRSRNNYGYTF.

CDR3 in amino acids: CASSFRITNEKLFF. In nucleotides, the CDR3 is TGTGCCAGCAGTTTTCGGATAACTAATGAAAAACTGTTTTTT. This chain connects TRBV6-5 to TRBJ1-4, with D hard to call. Germline V gene sequence: CDR1 MNHEY, CDR2 SVGAGI. This CDR3 comprises 14 residues. V dropped 4 bases and J dropped 1 base, with 7 bases sitting between them.

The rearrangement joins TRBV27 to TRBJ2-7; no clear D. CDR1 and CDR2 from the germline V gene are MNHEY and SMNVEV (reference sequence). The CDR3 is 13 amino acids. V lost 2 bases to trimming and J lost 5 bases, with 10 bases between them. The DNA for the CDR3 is TGTGCCAGCAGTTTACTTGGTTCCCACGAGCAGTACTTC. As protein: CASSLLGSHEQYF.

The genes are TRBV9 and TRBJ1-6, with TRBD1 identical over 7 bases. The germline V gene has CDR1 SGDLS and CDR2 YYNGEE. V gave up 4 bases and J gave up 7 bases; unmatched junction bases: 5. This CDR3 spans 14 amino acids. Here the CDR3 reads CASSSGGWNSPLHF. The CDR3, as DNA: TGTGCCAGCAGCTCAGGGGGGTGGAATTCACCCCTCCACTTT.

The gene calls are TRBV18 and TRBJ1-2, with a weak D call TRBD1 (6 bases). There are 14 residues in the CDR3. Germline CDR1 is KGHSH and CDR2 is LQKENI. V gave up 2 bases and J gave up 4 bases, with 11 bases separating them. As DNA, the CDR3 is TGTGCCAGCTCACCAAGGGACACTTCCTATGGCTACACCTTC. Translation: CASSPRDTSYGYTF.

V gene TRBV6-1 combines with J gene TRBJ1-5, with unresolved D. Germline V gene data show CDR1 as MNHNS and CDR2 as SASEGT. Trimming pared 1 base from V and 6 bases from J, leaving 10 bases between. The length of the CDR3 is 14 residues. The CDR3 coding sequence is TGTGCCAGCAGTGAAGTGGTAGCAGGTCAGCCCCAGCATTTT. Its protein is CASSEVVAGQPQHF.

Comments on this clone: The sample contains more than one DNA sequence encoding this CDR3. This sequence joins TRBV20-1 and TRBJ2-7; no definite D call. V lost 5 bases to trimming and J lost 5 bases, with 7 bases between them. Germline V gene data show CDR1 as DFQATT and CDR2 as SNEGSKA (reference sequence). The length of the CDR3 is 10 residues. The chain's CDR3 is CSAGHHEQYF. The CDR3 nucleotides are TGCAGTGCTGGGCACCACGAGCAGTACTTC.

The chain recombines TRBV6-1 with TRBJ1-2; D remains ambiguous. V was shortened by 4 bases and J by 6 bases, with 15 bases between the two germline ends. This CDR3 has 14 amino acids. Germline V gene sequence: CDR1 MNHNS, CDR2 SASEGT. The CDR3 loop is CASSAEGPLHGYTF. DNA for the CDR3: TGTGCCAGCAGTGCTGAAGGACCCCTTCATGGCTACACCTTC.

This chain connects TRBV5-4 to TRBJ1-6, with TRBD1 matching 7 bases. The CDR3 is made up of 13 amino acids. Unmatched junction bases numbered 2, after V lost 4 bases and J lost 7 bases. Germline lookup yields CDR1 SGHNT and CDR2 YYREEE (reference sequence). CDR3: CASSRDRNSPLHF. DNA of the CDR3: TGTGCCAGCAGCAGGGACAGAAATTCACCCCTCCACTTT. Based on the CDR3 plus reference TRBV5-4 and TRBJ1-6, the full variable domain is ETGVTQSPTHLIKTRGQQVTLRCSSQSGHNTVSWYQQALGQGPQFIFQYYREEENGRGNFPPRFSGLQFPNYSSELNVNALELDDSALYLCASSRDRNSPLHFGNGTRLTVT.

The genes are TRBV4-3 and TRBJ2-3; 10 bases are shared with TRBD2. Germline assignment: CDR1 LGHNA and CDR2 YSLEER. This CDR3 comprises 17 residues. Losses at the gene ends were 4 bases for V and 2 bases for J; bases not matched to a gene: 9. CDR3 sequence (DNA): TGCGCCAGCAGCCCCATGGGGCTAGCGGGAGACACAGATACGCAGTATTTT. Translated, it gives CASSPMGLAGDTDTQYF.

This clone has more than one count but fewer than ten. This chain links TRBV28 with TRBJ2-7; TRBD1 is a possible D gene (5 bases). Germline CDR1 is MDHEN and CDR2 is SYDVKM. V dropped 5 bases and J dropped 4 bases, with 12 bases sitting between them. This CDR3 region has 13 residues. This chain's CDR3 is CASSPPQGYEQYF. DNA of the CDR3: TGTGCCAGCAGTCCACCTCAGGGTTACGAGCAGTACTTC.

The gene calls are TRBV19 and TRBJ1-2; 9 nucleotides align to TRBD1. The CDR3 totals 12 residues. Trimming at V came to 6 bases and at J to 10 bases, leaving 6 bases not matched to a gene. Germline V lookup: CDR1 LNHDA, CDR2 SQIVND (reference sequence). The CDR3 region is CASRDRGTNYTF. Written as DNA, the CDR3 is TGTGCCAGTAGAGACAGGGGGACAAACTACACCTTC.

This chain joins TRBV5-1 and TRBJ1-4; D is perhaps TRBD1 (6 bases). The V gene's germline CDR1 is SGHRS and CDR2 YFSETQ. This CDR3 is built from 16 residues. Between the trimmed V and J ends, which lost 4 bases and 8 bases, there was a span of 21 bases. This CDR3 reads CASSPGPPPQGEKLFF. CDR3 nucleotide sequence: TGCGCCAGCAGCCCCGGTCCTCCTCCTCAGGGGGAAAAACTGTTTTTT.

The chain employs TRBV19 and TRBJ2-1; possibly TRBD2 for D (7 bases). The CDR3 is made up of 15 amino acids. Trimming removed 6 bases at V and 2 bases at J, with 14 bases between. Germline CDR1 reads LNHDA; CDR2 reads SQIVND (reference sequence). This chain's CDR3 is CASSLEGGTYNEQFF. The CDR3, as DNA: TGTGCCAGTAGCCTGGAGGGGGGGACCTACAATGAGCAGTTCTTC. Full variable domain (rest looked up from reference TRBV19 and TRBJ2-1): DGGITQSPKYLFRKEGQNVTLSCEQNLNHDAMYWYRQDPGQGLRLIYYSQIVNDFQKGDIAEGYSVSREKKESFPLTVTSAQKNPTAFYLCASSLEGGTYNEQFFGPGTRLTVL.

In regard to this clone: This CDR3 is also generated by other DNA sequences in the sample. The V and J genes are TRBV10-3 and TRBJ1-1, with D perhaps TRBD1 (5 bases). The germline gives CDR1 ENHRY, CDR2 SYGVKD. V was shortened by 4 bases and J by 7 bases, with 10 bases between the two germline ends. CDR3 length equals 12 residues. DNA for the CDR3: TGTGCCATCAGTGGGCAGGGCGGTGAAGCTTTCTTT. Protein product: CAISGQGGEAFF.

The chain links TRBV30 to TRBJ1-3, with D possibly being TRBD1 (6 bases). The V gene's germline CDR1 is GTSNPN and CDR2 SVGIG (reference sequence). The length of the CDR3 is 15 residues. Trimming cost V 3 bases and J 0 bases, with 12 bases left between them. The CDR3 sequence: CAWSAGHNSGNTIYF. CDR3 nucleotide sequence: TGTGCCTGGAGCGCGGGACATAACTCTGGAAACACCATATATTTT.

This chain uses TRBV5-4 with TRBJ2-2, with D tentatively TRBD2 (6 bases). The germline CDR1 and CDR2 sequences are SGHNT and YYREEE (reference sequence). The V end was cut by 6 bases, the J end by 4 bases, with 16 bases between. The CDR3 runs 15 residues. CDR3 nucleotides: TGTGCCAGCACCCCCTTGGGGGGATTCACCGGGGAGCTGTTTTTT. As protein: CASTPLGGFTGELFF.

CDR3 protein: CASSDKRDSSPKKPTAYEQYF. In DNA, the CDR3 is TGTGCCAGCAGTGACAAACGGGACAGTTCCCCAAAGAAGCCCACTGCCTACGAGCAGTACTTC. The V and J genes are TRBV6-4 and TRBJ2-7, with TRBD1 matching 7 bases. The J segment lost 2 bases and the V segment lost 2 bases, leaving 24 bases of the junction unmatched. This CDR3 is 21 amino acids long. The V gene's germline CDR1 is MRHNA and CDR2 SNTAGT.